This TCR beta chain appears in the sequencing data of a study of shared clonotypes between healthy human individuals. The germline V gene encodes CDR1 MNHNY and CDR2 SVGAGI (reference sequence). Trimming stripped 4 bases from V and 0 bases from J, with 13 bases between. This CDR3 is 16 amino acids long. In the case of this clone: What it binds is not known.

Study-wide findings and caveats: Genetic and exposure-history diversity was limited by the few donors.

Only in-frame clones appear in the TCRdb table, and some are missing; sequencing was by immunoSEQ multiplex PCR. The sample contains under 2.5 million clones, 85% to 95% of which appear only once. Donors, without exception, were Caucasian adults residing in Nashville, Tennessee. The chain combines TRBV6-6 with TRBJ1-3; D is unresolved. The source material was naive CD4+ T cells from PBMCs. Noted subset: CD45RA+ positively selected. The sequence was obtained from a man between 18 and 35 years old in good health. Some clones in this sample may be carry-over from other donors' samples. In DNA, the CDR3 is TGTGCCAGCAGTTGGTCTACCGCCGGCTCTGGAAACACCATATATTTT. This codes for CASSWSTAGSGNTIYF.